The TCR beta chain under discussion was sequenced for a study of blood T cell repertoires in COVID-19 (dated by TCRdb to the early 2020s). About the study as a whole: Samples from collaborators originated in the United States, Italy and Spain and spanned both the acute and convalescent phases of COVID-19. The prospective study material was composed of cDNA or gDNA derived from T cells, B-cell-depleted T cells, or PBMCs. The dataset comprised deeply sampled blood TCRbeta repertoires from subjects exposed to, actively infected with, or recovered from COVID-19. A freely available public database, intended as a resource for researchers studying the immune response to SARS-CoV-2, is where the repertoires were released. Samples came from the ongoing ImmuneRACE study (first 160 participants) plus 1,254 subjects from 6 global collaborators. Sample metadata almost always included a de-identified subject ID, COVID-19 status, age in years and sex. Where available, HLA class I and class II types were taken from metadata supplied by the sample provider and were not determined by assay-based typing.

Paper-wide results and their limitations: How much clinical and demographic metadata was included differed by source and by participant, and the metadata was provided uncurated.

As concerns this clone: The antigen it binds to is not known. One base away there is no much larger clone; base qualities are not given.

TCRbeta CDR3 regions were amplified from genomic DNA by means of the immunoSEQ Assay, a bias-controlled multiplex PCR. Per the original workflow: Within the assay, amplification of reference gene primers was used to estimate how many nucleated cells each sample contained. Sequence reads were collapsed and filtered to measure the absolute abundance of every unique TCRbeta CDR3 rearrangement. For each sample, productive Simpson clonality was calculated as the square root of Simpson's diversity index across productive rearrangements. TCRdb re-hosts the immuneACCESS table, in-frame sequences only. Its copies lack some clones; in the studies checked, an unresolved V gene accounts for under half of them, and the cause for the rest is not known. That table furnishes V, J and clone size, whereas the DNA furnished D and trimming. Across this sample there are more than 200,000 clones, with 70% to 90% seen only once. Together, the top ten hold roughly 4.9% of the sample.

Sequences SGHNT (CDR1) and YYREEE (CDR2) are obtained from the germline V gene (reference sequence). The CDR3 spans 16 residues, from the cysteine through the phenylalanine. Only the CDR3 part of the read is kept: 48 bases, read in frame from the first base. Clipping removes 2 bases from V and 0 bases from J, with 6 as the unmatched junction base count. At one collaborating source in Seattle, patients were enrolled during active infection and were followed longitudinally through the course of disease. Each collaborating institution followed its own protocols to collect whole blood in K2EDTA tubes. For TCRbeta analysis, collaborator samples were shipped as frozen whole blood, as isolated PBMCs, or as DNA extracted from either sample type.

The receptor was isolated from a woman aged 60-70 years with COVID-19, enrolled during active disease. Specimen: peripheral blood. The sequence joins TRBV5-4 to TRBJ2-5, with 8 central nucleotides matching TRBD2. The CDR3 protein: CASSFVGRAYQETQYF. In nucleotides, the sequence is TGTGCCAGCAGCTTCGTCGGGAGGGCCTACCAAGAGACCCAGTACTTC.